The rows below give T cell receptor beta chains drawn from one sample of a study of control samples from healthy donors and cancer patients. Repertoires were generated with immunoSEQ multiplex PCR, while TCRdb's copy carries only in-frame clones and drops some. The table records about 75,000 clones, approximately 80% of them present only once. The sample comprised blood. Receptors originate from a man in his forties or fifties in good health. The CDR3 runs from the conserved cysteine through the conserved F or W. A D gene is named only where the DNA matches it firmly. Where a row states a size, it is once, few, many or the class of an expanded clone; other rows omit it.

J gene,D gene,V gene,clone size,CDR3 DNA,CDR3 protein
TRBJ2-1,TRBD2,TRBV3-1/TRBV3-2,NA,TGTGCCAGCAGCCCGATCCCAGGGACTAGCGGCGGCAATGAGCAGTTCTTC,CASSPIPGTSGGNEQFF
TRBJ1-1,TRBD1,TRBV6-5,NA,TGTGCCAGCAGTTACTTTCGGACAGGGAGCACTGAAGCTTTCTTT,CASSYFRTGSTEAFF
TRBJ1-2,NA,TRBV12-3/TRBV12-4,NA,TGTGCCAGCAGTCAGACAGGCCCCGCAGGCTACACCTTC,CASSQTGPAGYTF
TRBJ2-2,NA,TRBV19,NA,TGTGCCAGTAGTTATTTGGGGGGCCCCGGGGAGCTGTTTTTT,CASSYLGGPGELFF
TRBJ2-2,NA,TRBV9,NA,TGTGCCAGCAGCGTAGCTACCCGCAGCACCGGGGAGCTGTTTTTT,CASSVATRSTGELFF
TRBJ2-1,NA,TRBV7-3,NA,TGTGCCAGCAGCTCCCGTGGATTAGGCAATGAGCAGTTCTTC,CASSSRGLGNEQFF
TRBJ2-3,NA,TRBV11-2,NA,TGTGCCAGCAGCTTAGACGGGAAGGTCACAGATACGCAGTATTTT,CASSLDGKVTDTQYF
TRBJ2-1,NA,TRBV20-1,NA,TGCAGTGCTAGTCCAGGGCGCCATGAGCAGTTCTTC,CSASPGRHEQFF
TRBJ2-7,NA,TRBV19,NA,TGTGCCAGTAGTAAGGGGCAGGGGATCTACGAGCAGTACTTC,CASSKGQGIYEQYF
TRBJ1-1,NA,TRBV4-3,NA,TGCGCCAGCAGCCAAGGGTCGCTGGCGGGGAACACTGAAGCTTTCTTT,CASSQGSLAGNTEAFF
TRBJ2-1,TRBD1,TRBV2,once,TGTGCCAGCAGTACCCGGGACAGGGGTCCCAATGAGCAGTTCTTC,CASSTRDRGPNEQFF
TRBJ2-7,NA,TRBV29-1,NA,TGCAGCGCCTCGGGAAGATCCGGGCAGTACTTC,CSASGRSGQYF
TRBJ1-1,NA,TRBV5-3,NA,TGTGCCAGAAGCCCTGAAGCTTTCTTT,CARSPEAFF
TRBJ1-2,TRBD1,TRBV7-9,once,TGTGCCAGCAGCTTCAGGGGGGAGAGTGGCTACACCTTC,CASSFRGESGYTF
TRBJ1-5,NA,TRBV3-1/TRBV3-2,NA,TGTGCCAGCAGCCCAGACCTCGGACCTCCTCTGGGGGCGAATCAGCCCCAGCATTTT,CASSPDLGPPLGANQPQHF
TRBJ2-4,NA,TRBV6-5,NA,TGTGCCACCATGGACGGGGGCGGAAACATTCAGTACTTC,CATMDGGGNIQYF
TRBJ2-7,NA,TRBV19,once,TGTGCCAGTACTCAGAGTTTGGGGGCCGAGCAGTACTTC,CASTQSLGAEQYF
TRBJ1-2,NA,TRBV14,NA,TGTGCCAGCAGCCAAGTGGGGGGATCCTTTAACTATGGCTACACCTTC,CASSQVGGSFNYGYTF